This T cell receptor beta chain was obtained from a study of T cell repertoires in cytomegalovirus infection. Study overall: Recently identified HLA-C-restricted CMV epitopes were used, and well-studied HLA-B-restricted CMV epitopes were used as well. An indication of both CMV infection and matching HLA type came from public TCR beta signatures.

On this clonotype: Its antigen is currently unknown.

The CDR3 contains 14 residues. The germline V gene has CDR1 MGHDK and CDR2 SYGVNS. V lost 6 bases and J 8 bases, leaving 16 bases between the germline ends. Whole-study findings and limits: Carriers of CMV and the relevant HLA type were discriminated by public TCR beta frequency. Within the response measured ex vivo, HLA-C-restricted CMV-specific TCR beta clonotypes were dominant.

Each CDR3 protein is one row after TCRdb ran MiXCR on the reads. This table has 650,000 to 900,000 distinct CDR3 sequences, over 25% appearing once. The sequenced sample was cultured CD8+ T cells from PBMCs, obtained from culture after CMV antigen stimulation. The V gene is TRBV25-1, the J gene TRBJ2-2, with D maybe TRBD2 (6 bases). This TCR was recovered from a human donor in good health (CMV status not recorded). Some clones in this sample may be carry-over from other donors' samples. DNA of the CDR3: TGTGCCAGCAGCGCAACATTTCGGGAGGGGGAGCTGTTTTTT. It translates to CASSATFREGELFF.